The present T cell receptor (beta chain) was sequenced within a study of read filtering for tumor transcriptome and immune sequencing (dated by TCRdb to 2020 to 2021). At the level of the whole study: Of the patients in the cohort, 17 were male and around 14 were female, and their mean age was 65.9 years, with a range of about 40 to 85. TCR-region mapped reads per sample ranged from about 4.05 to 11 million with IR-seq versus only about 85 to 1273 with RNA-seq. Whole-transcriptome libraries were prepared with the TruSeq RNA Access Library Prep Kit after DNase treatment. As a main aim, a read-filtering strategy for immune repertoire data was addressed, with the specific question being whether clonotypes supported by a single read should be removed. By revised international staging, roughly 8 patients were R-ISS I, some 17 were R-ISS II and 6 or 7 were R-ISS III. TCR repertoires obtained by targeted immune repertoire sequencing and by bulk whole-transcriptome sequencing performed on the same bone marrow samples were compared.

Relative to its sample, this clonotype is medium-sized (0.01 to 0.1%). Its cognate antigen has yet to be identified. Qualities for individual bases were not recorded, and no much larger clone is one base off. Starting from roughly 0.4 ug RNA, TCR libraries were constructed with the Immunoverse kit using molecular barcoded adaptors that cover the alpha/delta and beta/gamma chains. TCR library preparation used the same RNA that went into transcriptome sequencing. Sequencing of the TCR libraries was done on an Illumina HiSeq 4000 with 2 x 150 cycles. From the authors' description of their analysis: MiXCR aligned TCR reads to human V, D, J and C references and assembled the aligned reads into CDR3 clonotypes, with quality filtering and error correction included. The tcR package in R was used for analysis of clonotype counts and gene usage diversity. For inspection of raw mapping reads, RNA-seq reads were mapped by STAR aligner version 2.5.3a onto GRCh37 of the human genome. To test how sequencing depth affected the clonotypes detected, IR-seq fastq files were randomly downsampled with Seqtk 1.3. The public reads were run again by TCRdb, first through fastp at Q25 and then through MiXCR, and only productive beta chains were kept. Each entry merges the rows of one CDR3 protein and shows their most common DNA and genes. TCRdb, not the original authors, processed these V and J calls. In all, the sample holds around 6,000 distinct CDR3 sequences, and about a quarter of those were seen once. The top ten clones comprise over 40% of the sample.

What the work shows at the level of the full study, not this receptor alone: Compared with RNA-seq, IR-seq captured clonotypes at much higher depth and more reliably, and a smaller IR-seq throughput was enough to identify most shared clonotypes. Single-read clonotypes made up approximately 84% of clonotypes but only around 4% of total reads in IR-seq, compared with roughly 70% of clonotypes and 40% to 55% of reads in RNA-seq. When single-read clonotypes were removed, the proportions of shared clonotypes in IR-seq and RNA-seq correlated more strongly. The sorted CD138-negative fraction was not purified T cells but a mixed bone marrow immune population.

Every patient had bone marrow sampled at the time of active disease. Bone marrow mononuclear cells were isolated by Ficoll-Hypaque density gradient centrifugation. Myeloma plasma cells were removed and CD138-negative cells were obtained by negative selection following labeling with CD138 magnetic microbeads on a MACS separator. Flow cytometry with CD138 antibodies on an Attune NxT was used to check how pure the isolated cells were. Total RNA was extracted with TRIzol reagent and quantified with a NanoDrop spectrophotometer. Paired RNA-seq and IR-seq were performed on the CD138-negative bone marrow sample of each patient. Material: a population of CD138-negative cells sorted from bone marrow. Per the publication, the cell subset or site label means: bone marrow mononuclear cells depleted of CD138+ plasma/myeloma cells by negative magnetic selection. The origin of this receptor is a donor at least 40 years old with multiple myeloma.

The DNA is TGTGCCAGCAGTTACTTATCTAGCGGCCCTTACAATGAGCAGTTCTTC. This codes for CASSYLSSGPYNEQFF. The rearranged segments are TRBV6-5 and TRBJ2-1; 7 bases in between match TRBD2. Trimming takes 1 base off V and 4 bases off J; junction bases not matched to a gene: 7. Reading the germline V gene gives CDR1 MNHEY and CDR2 SVGAGI. The CDR3 spans 16 residues, from the cysteine through the phenylalanine. Only CDR3 DNA remains: 48 bases, in frame from the first base.